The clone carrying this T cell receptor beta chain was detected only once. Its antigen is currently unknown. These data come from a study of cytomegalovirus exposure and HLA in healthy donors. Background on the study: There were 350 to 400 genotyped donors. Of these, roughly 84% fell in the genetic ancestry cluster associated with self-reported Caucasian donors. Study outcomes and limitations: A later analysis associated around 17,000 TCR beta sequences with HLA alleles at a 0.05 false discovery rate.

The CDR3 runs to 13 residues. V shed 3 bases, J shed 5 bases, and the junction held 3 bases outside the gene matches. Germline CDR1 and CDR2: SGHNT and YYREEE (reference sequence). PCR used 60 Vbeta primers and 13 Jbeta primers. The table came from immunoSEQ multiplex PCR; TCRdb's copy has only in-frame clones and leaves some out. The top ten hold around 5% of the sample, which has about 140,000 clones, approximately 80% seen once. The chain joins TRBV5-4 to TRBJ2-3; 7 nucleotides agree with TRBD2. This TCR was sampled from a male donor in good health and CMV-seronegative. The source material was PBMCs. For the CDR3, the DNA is TGTGCCAGCAGCTCCCGGGGGGAAGATACGCAGTATTTT. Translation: CASSSRGEDTQYF.